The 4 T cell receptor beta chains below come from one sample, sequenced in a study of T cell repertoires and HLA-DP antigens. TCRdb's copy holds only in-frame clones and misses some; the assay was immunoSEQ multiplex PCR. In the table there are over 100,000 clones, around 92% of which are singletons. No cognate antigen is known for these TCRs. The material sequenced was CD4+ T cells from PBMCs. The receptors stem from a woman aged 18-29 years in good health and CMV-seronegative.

This CDR3 reads CASSLLGPDIKQGRAYNEQFF. CDR3 sequence (DNA): TGCGCCAGCAGCTTGCTTGGGCCGGACATCAAGCAGGGTAGAGCCTACAATGAGCAGTTCTTC. This chain joins TRBV5-1 and TRBJ2-1; TRBD1 might be the D (5 bases). Trimming removed 1 base at V and 2 bases at J, with 28 bases between. Germline V gene lookup returns CDR1 SGHRS and CDR2 YFSETQ. This CDR3 is built from 21 residues. Supplemented by reference TRBV5-1 and TRBJ2-1, the full variable domain reads KAGVTQTPRYLIKTRGQQVTLSCSPISGHRSVSWYQQTPGQGLQFLFEYFSETQRNKGNFPGRFSGRQFSNSRSEMNVSTLELGDSALYLCASSLLGPDIKQGRAYNEQFFGPGTRLTVL.

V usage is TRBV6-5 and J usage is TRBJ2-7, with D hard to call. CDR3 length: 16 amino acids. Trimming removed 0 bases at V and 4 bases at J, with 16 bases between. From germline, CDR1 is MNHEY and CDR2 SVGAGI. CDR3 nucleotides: TGTGCCAGCAGTTACTCGATTTCCAGCCCCGCTTACGAGCAGTACTTC. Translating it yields CASSYSISSPAYEQYF.

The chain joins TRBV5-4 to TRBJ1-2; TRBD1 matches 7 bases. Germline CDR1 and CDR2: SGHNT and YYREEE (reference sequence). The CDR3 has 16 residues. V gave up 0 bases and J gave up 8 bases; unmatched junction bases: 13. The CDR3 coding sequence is TGTGCCAGCAGCTTGGGGGCTGGCAGGGGGTTCTTCGGCTACACCTTC. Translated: CASSLGAGRGFFGYTF.

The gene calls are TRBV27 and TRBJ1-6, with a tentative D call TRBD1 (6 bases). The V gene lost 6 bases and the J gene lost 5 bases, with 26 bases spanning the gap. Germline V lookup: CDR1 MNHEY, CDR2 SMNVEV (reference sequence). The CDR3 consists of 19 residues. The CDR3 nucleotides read TGTGCCAGCAGATGGGGATGGGATGCCCGAACAGGGAATAATTCACCCCTCCACTTT. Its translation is CASRWGWDARTGNNSPLHF.